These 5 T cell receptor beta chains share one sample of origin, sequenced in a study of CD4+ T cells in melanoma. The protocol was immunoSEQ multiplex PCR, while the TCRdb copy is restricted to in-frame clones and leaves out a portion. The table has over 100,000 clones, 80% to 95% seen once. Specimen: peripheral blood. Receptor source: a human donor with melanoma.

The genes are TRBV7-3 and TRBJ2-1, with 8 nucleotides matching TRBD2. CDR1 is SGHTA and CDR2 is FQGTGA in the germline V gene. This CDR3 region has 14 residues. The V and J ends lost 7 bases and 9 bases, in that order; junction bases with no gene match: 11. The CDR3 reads CASNSGKTYGEQFF. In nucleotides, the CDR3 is TGTGCCAGCAATAGCGGGAAGACCTACGGTGAGCAGTTCTTC.

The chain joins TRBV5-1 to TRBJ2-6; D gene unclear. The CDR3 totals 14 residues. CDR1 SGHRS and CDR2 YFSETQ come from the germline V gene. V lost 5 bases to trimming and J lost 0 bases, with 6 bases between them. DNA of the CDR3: TGCGCCAGCAGAGATAGCTCTGGGGCCAACGTCCTGACTTTC. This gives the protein CASRDSSGANVLTF.

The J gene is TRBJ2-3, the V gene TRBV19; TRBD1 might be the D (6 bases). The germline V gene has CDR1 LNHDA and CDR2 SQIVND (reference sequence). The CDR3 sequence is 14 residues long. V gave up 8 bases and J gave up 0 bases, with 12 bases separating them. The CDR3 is CASQPQGSTDTQYF. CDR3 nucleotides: TGTGCCAGTCAACCTCAGGGGAGCACAGATACGCAGTATTTT.

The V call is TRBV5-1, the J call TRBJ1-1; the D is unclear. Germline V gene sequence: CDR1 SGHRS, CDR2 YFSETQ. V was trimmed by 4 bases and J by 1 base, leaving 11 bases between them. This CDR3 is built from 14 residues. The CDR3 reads CASSPDRANTEAFF. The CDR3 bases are TGCGCCAGCAGCCCCGACCGGGCGAACACTGAAGCTTTCTTT.

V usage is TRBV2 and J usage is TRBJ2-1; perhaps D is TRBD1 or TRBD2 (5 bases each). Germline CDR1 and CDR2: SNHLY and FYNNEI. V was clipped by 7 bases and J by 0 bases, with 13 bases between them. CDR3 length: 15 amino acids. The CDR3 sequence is CASTLEGFSYNEQFF. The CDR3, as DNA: TGTGCCAGCACTCTCGAGGGGTTCTCCTACAATGAGCAGTTCTTC.